A single sample is the source of the 3 T cell receptor beta chains below, sequenced in a study of blood T cell repertoires in COVID-19. This table comes from immunoSEQ multiplex PCR, and its TCRdb copy is limited to in-frame clones, with some not included. The sample lists under 55,000 clones, about 85% occurring once. Sequencing was done on a sample of peripheral blood. Every receptor here comes from a woman older than 75 with acute or convalescent COVID-19.

Comment on this clone: Within the sample, other DNA sequences also encode this same CDR3. The chain combines TRBV7-7 with TRBJ2-5, with D tentatively TRBD1 (5 bases). This CDR3 contains 13 residues. Germline V gives CDR1 SSHAT, CDR2 FNYEAQ (reference sequence). V lost 5 bases and J 2 bases, leaving 9 bases between the germline ends. CDR3 amino acids: CASSLDRQETQYF. The CDR3 nucleotides are TGTGCCAGCAGCCTCGACAGACAAGAGACCCAGTACTTC.

CDR3 nucleotide sequence: TGTGCCACCAGTGAGGGACTAGCGGGAGCGTTTGAGCAGTTCTTC. This codes for CATSEGLAGAFEQFF. The rearrangement joins TRBV24-1 to TRBJ2-1; 14 bases are a match to TRBD2. After removal of 4 bases from V and 9 bases from J, the junction contained 4 bases not matched to a gene. Germline V lookup: CDR1 KGHDR, CDR2 SFDVKD. This CDR3 is built from 15 residues.

V is TRBV6-1 and J is TRBJ1-5; no clear D. This CDR3 is built from 15 residues. V lost 2 bases and J lost 6, with 14 bases in between. CDR1 is MNHNS and CDR2 is SASEGT in the germline V gene. Here the CDR3 reads CASSERAGNGQPQHF. The CDR3 DNA is TGTGCCAGCAGTGAACGGGCCGGGAATGGTCAGCCCCAGCATTTT.